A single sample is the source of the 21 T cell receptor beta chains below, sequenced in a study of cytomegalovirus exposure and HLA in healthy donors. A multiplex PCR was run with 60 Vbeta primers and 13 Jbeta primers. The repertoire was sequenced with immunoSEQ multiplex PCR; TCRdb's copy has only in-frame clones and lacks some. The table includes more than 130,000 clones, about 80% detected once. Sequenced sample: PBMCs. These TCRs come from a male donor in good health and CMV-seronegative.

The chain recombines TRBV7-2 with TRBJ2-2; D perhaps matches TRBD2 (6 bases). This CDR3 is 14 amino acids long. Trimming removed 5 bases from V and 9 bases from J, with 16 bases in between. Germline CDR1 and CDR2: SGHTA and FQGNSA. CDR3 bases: TGTGCCAGCAGCCTAGGGGACTTGACAAGGGAGCTGTTTTTT. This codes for CASSLGDLTRELFF. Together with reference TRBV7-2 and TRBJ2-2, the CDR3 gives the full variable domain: GAGVSQSPSNKVTEKGKDVELRCDPISGHTALYWYRQSLGQGLEFLIYFQGNSAPDKSGLPSDRFSAERTGGSVSTLTIQRTQQEDSAVYLCASSLGDLTRELFFGEGSRLTVL.

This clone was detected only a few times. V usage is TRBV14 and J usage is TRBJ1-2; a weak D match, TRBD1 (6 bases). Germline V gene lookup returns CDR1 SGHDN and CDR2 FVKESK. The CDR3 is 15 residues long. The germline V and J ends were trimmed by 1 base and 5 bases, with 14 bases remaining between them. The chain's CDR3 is CASSQVTGSGYGYTF. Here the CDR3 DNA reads TGTGCCAGCAGCCAAGTCACAGGGAGTGGGTATGGCTACACCTTC.

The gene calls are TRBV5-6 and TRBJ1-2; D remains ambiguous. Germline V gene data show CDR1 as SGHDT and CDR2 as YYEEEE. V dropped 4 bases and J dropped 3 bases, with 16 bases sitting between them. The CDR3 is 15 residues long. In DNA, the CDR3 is TGTGCCAGCAGCCACCGACATGGTTCGGACTATGGCTACACCTTC. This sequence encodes CASSHRHGSDYGYTF.

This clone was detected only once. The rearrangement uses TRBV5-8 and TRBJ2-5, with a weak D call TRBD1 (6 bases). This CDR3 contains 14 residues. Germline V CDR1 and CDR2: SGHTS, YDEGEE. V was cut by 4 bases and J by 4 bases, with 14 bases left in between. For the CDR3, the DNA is TGTGCCAGCAGCGCCACTAGGGGGTTAGAGACCCAGTACTTC. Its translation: CASSATRGLETQYF.

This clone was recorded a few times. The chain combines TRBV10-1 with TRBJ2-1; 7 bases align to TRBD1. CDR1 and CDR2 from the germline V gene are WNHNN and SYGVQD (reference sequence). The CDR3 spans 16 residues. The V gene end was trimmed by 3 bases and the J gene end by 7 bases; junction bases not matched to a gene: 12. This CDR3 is CASSDRRAGGRNEQFF. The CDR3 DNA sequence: TGCGCCAGCAGTGATCGCAGGGCAGGGGGTCGGAATGAGCAGTTCTTC.

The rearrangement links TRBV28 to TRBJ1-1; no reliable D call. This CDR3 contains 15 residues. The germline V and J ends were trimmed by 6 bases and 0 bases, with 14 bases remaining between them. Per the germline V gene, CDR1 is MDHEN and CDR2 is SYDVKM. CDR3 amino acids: CASSPHTNMNTEAFF. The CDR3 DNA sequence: TGTGCCAGCAGCCCTCACACCAACATGAACACTGAAGCTTTCTTT.

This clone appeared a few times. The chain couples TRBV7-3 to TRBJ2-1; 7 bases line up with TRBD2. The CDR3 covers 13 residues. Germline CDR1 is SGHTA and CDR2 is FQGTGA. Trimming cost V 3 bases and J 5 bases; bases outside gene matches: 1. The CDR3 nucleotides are TGTGCCAGCAGCTTGGCGGGAGACAATGAGCAGTTCTTC. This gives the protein CASSLAGDNEQFF.

The CDR3 is CASSSLVLGAYEQYF. The CDR3, as DNA: TGTGCCAGCAGTTCCCTCGTCCTGGGGGCTTACGAGCAGTACTTC. The rearrangement joins TRBV28 to TRBJ2-7; D perhaps matches TRBD1 (6 bases). Germline lookup yields CDR1 MDHEN and CDR2 SYDVKM. This CDR3 has 15 amino acids. Trimming removed 4 bases from V and 4 bases from J, with 17 bases in between.

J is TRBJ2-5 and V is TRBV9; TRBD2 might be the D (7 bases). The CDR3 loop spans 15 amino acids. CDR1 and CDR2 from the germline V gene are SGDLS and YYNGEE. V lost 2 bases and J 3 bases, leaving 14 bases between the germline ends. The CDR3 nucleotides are TGTGCCAGCAGCGTGGAAGGGGGGGCGGAAGAGACCCAGTACTTC. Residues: CASSVEGGAEETQYF.

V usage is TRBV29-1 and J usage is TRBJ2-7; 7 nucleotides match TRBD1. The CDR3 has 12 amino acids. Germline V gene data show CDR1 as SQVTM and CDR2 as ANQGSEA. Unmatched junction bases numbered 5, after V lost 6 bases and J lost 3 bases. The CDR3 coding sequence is TGCAGCGTGGGACAGAGCTACTACGAGCAGTACTTC. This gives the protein CSVGQSYYEQYF.

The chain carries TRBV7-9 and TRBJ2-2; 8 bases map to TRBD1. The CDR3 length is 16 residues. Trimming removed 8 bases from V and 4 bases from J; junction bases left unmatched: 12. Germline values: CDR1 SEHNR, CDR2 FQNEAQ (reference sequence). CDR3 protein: CASAKYRDRPTGELFF. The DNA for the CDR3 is TGTGCCAGCGCTAAATACCGGGACAGGCCCACCGGGGAGCTGTTTTTT.

The CDR3 protein is CASSFGPTGGYTF. The CDR3 DNA is TGTGCCAGCAGTTTTGGGCCGACGGGGGGCTACACCTTC. This chain connects TRBV6-5 to TRBJ1-2, with D hard to call. V lost 4 bases and J 8 bases, leaving 14 bases between the germline ends. The CDR3 totals 13 residues. The germline V gene encodes CDR1 MNHEY and CDR2 SVGAGI.

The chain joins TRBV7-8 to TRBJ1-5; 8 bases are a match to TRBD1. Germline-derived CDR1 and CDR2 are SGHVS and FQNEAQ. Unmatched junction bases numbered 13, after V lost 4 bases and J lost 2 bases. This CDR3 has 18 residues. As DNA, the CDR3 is TGTGCCAGCAGCTCCTGGGACAGGAGACCCCTGGGCAATCAGCCCCAGCATTTT. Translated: CASSSWDRRPLGNQPQHF.

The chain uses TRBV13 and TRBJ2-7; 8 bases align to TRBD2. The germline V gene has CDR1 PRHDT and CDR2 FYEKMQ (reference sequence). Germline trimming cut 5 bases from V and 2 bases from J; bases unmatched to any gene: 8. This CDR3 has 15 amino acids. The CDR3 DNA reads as TGTGCCAGCAGCCTCGGGTCTAGCGGGCCCTACGAGCAGTACTTC. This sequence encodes CASSLGSSGPYEQYF.

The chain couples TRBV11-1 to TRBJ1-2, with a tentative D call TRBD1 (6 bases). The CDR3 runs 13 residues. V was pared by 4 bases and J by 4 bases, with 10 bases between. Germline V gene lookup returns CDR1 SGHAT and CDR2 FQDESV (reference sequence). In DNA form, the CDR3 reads TGTGCCAGCAGCTACAGGGACGCCTATGGCTACACCTTC. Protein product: CASSYRDAYGYTF.

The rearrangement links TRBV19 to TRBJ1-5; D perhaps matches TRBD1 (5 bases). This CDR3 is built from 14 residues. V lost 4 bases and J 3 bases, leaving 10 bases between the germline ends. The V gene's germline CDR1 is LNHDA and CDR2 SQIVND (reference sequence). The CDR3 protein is CASSTDRNNQPQHF. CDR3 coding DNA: TGTGCCAGTAGTACAGACAGAAACAATCAGCCCCAGCATTTT.

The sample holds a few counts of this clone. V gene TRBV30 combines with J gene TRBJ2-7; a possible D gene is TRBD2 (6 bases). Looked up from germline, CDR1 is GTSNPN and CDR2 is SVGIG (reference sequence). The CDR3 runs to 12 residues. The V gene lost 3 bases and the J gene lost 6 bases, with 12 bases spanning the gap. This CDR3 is CAWSRMGGEQYF. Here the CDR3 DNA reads TGTGCCTGGAGCCGTATGGGGGGCGAGCAGTACTTC.

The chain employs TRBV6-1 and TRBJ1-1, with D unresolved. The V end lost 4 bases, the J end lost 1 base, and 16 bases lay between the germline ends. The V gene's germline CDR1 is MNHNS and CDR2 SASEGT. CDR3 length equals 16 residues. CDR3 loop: CASSGIVGEGNTEAFF. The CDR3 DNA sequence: TGTGCCAGCAGTGGAATCGTGGGCGAAGGGAACACTGAAGCTTTCTTT.

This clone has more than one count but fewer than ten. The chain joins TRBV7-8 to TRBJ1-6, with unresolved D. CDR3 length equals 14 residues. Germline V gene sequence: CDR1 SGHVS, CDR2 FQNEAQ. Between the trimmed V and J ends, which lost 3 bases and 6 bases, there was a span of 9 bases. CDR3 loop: CASSFGFGNSPLHF. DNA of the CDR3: TGTGCCAGCAGCTTCGGGTTCGGTAATTCACCCCTCCACTTT.

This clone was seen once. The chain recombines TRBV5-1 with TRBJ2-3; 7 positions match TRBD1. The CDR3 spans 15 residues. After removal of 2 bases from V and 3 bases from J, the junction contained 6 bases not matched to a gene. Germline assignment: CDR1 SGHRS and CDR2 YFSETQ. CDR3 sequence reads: CASSLRGLTTDTQYF. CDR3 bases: TGCGCCAGCAGCTTAAGGGGGCTGACGACAGATACGCAGTATTTT.

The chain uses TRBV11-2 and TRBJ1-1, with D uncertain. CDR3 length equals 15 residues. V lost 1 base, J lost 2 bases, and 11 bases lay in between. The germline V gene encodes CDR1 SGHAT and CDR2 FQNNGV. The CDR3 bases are TGTGCCAGCAGCTTAGCCCAACAGCTTAACACTGAAGCTTTCTTT. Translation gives CASSLAQQLNTEAFF.